These T cell receptor beta chains were read from a single sample in a study of radiotherapy plus CTLA-4 blockade in lung cancer. Libraries were prepared by immunoSEQ multiplex PCR; TCRdb keeps only in-frame clonotypes and omits some of them. This repertoire shows 64,000 or so clones, around three quarters found once; its top ten account for about 8.3%. The starting material was peripheral blood, obtained from a patient treated with radiotherapy plus ipilimumab. These receptor sequences come from a human donor with non-small cell lung cancer whose response to radiotherapy plus ipilimumab could not be evaluated. Each CDR3 is given with its conserved first and last residue. A D gene is named only where the DNA matches it firmly. Not all rows give a size; the values are once, few, many and, for expanded clones, a class.

>TRBV30|TRBJ1-2|NA|NA
TGTGCCTGGAGTGGGTGGTTACTTGGCTACACCTTC
CAWSGWLLGYTF
>TRBV7-3|TRBJ2-1|NA|NA
TGTGCCAGCAGCTTAGGGACTGGCTCCTACAATGAGCAGTTCTTC
CASSLGTGSYNEQFF
>TRBV2|TRBJ2-4|NA|NA
TGTGCCAGCAGTGAGCGGGAAATAGCCAAAAACATTCAGTACTTC
CASSEREIAKNIQYF
>TRBV28|TRBJ1-5|NA|NA
TGTGCCAGCAGTTTCCCTGACAGGAACAATCAGCCCCAGCATTTT
CASSFPDRNNQPQHF
>TRBV28|TRBJ2-7|NA|NA
TGTGCCAGCAGTTTATTAGCCAGTTCCTACGAGCAGTACTTC
CASSLLASSYEQYF
>TRBV5-4|TRBJ2-3|TRBD2|NA
TGTGCCACAGCACAGGATCCGAGGGGAGGGCCGTCAGATACGCAGTATTTT
CATAQDPRGGPSDTQYF
>TRBV6-1|TRBJ2-3|TRBD1|few
TGTGCCAGCAGTGAGGGACAGGGGGGCGGTACGCAGTATTTT
CASSEGQGGGTQYF
>TRBV18|TRBJ1-1|TRBD1|NA
TGTGCCAGCTCCCCGGGACAGGGGGTTAACACTGAAGCTTTCTTT
CASSPGQGVNTEAFF
>TRBV5-6|TRBJ1-5|NA|NA
TGTGCCAGCAGCTTTTCCGGGAACAATCAGCCCCAGCATTTT
CASSFSGNNQPQHF
>TRBV4-1|TRBJ1-4|TRBD1|few
TGCGCCAGCAGTCGGACAGGGGGCAGGTCGGACGAAAAACTGTTTTTT
CASSRTGGRSDEKLFF
>TRBV4-3|TRBJ2-7|TRBD1|NA
TGCGCCAGCAGCCCGTCCCGGGACAGGGGAGGGCAGTACTTC
CASSPSRDRGGQYF
>TRBV4-3|TRBJ2-3|NA|NA
TGCGCCAGCAGTCAAGATCGGGGAACAGATACGCAGTATTTT
CASSQDRGTDTQYF
>TRBV28|TRBJ1-2|NA|NA
TGTGCCAGCAGTATCCACCCTGGGGGCCAAGGCTACACCTTC
CASSIHPGGQGYTF
>TRBV2|TRBJ2-7|TRBD2|once
TGTGCCAGCACTTCCGCGCGGGAGCTTGAGCAGTACTTC
CASTSARELEQYF
>TRBV27|TRBJ2-7|NA|NA
TGTGCCAGCAGTTTGCAGGGGAGCTCCTACGAGCAGTACTTC
CASSLQGSSYEQYF
>TRBV7-6|TRBJ1-4|NA|medium-sized
TGTGCCAGCAGCCCCTCACTAGACCCACTAAGCGAACTGTTTTTT
CASSPSLDPLSELFF
>TRBV28|TRBJ2-1|TRBD1|NA
TGTGCCAGCAGTTCCATATTCCGACAGGGGAGATACAATGAGCAGTTCTTC
CASSSIFRQGRYNEQFF
>TRBV7-9|TRBJ2-7|TRBD1|NA
TGTGCCAGCAGCTTGCTGACAGGGGTGGCCGAGCAGTACTTC
CASSLLTGVAEQYF
>TRBV7-2|TRBJ1-5|NA|few
TGTGCCAGCAGCTTAGGAGCACCCCAGCCCCAGCATTTT
CASSLGAPQPQHF
>TRBV25-1|TRBJ1-2|NA|NA
TGTGCCAGCAGAGGGGGGGGACTCCCAGGCGGGGCCTATGGCTACACCTTC
CASRGGGLPGGAYGYTF
>TRBV30|TRBJ2-7|NA|NA
TGTGCCTGGAGGGAAAGACACTTTAACGGCTCCTACGAGCAGTACTTC
CAWRERHFNGSYEQYF
>TRBV10-1|TRBJ2-7|NA|NA
TGCGCCAGCAGTGGGGACTCGACAAACTACGAGCAGTACTTC
CASSGDSTNYEQYF
>TRBV6-5|TRBJ2-2|NA|NA
TGTGCCAGCCACAGAGCCGGGGAGCTGTTTTTT
CASHRAGELFF
>TRBV6-6|TRBJ1-1|TRBD1|NA
TGTGCCAGCAGCCAACAGACAGGGGGGGTCACTGAAGCTTTCTTT
CASSQQTGGVTEAFF